Listed below are T cell receptor beta chains from one sample, sequenced in a study of identical twins. TCRdb reprocessed the 5' RACE reads with MiXCR, giving one entry per CDR3 protein. Of hundreds of thousands of distinct CDR3 sequences listed, approximately 13% were seen once; the top ten hold about 1.5%. Another study also made use of these data, one on yellow fever vaccine responses in identical twins.

The sample comprised PBMCs. These TCRs come from a woman under 30 in good health. CDR3s include the opening cysteine and the closing phenylalanine or tryptophan. A D gene is named only where the DNA matches it firmly. The listing skips clone size in some rows; elsewhere it reads once, few, many or a size class.

CDR3 protein: CASSQELSGRANEQFF
CDR3 DNA: TGTGCCAGCAGCCAAGAGCTTAGCGGGAGGGCCAATGAGCAGTTCTTC
J gene: TRBJ2-1
D gene: TRBD2
clone size: few
V gene: TRBV3-1

CDR3 protein: CASRAQAGGPNEQFF
CDR3 DNA: TGTGCCAGCAGGGCCCAAGCGGGGGGGCCCAATGAGCAGTTCTTC
J gene: TRBJ2-1
D gene: TRBD2
clone size: many
V gene: TRBV6-1

CDR3 protein: CASSRSSGTNTQYF
CDR3 DNA: TGTGCCAGCAGCCGCAGTTCCGGGACTAATACCCAGTACTTC
J gene: TRBJ2-5
D gene: TRBD2
clone size: few
V gene: TRBV7-9

CDR3 protein: CASSFSGRGLYNEQFF
CDR3 DNA: TGTGCCAGCAGCTTCAGCGGGAGGGGACTTTACAATGAGCAGTTCTTC
J gene: TRBJ2-1
D gene: TRBD2
clone size: few
V gene: TRBV7-3

CDR3 protein: CASTSGTGGYNEQFF
CDR3 DNA: TGTGCCAGCACCTCCGGGACAGGGGGCTACAATGAGCAGTTCTTC
J gene: TRBJ2-1
D gene: TRBD1
clone size: .
V gene: TRBV18

CDR3 protein: CASSLRGGASNQPQHF
CDR3 DNA: TGTGCCAGCAGCCTCCGGGGGGGCGCGAGCAATCAGCCCCAGCATTTT
J gene: TRBJ1-5
D gene: .
clone size: few
V gene: TRBV7-2

CDR3 protein: CAISLLKGGDTGELFF
CDR3 DNA: TGTGCCATCAGCCTACTCAAGGGGGGAGACACCGGGGAGCTGTTTTTT
J gene: TRBJ2-2
D gene: .
clone size: few
V gene: TRBV10-3

CDR3 protein: CSARAWRISSYEQYF
CDR3 DNA: TGCAGTGCTAGAGCGTGGCGGATCAGCTCCTACGAGCAGTACTTC
J gene: TRBJ2-7
D gene: .
clone size: .
V gene: TRBV20-1

CDR3 protein: CASRIGGLNQDTQYF
CDR3 DNA: TGTGCCAGCAGAATAGGGGGGCTAAATCAAGATACGCAGTATTTT
J gene: TRBJ2-3
D gene: .
clone size: few
V gene: TRBV6-2/TRBV6-3

CDR3 protein: CASSLSASGLERNNEQFF
CDR3 DNA: TGTGCCAGCAGCTTATCGGCTAGCGGGTTAGAAAGGAACAATGAGCAGTTCTTC
J gene: TRBJ2-1
D gene: TRBD2
clone size: few
V gene: TRBV7-6

CDR3 protein: CASRFRGVAQETQYF
CDR3 DNA: TGTGCCAGCAGGTTCCGAGGGGTGGCACAAGAGACCCAGTACTTC
J gene: TRBJ2-5
D gene: .
clone size: .
V gene: TRBV28

CDR3 protein: CASRLAVVAGELFF
CDR3 DNA: TGTGCCAGCAGATTAGCGGTGGTGGCCGGGGAGCTGTTTTTT
J gene: TRBJ2-2
D gene: .
clone size: few
V gene: TRBV12-3/TRBV12-4

CDR3 protein: CASSQVGFTEAFF
CDR3 DNA: TGCGCCAGCAGCCAAGTAGGGTTCACTGAAGCTTTCTTT
J gene: TRBJ1-1
D gene: .
clone size: many
V gene: TRBV4-1

CDR3 protein: CASSYSGGWQGQPQHF
CDR3 DNA: TGTGCCAGCAGTTACTCAGGGGGCTGGCAAGGTCAGCCCCAGCATTTT
J gene: TRBJ1-5
D gene: TRBD1
clone size: few
V gene: TRBV6-2/TRBV6-3

CDR3 protein: CASSFSGKVNEQFF
CDR3 DNA: TGTGCCAGCAGCTTTAGCGGGAAGGTCAATGAGCAGTTCTTC
J gene: TRBJ2-1
D gene: TRBD2
clone size: many
V gene: TRBV7-6

CDR3 protein: CATSRTEVNTGELFF
CDR3 DNA: TGTGCCACCAGCCGTACTGAAGTGAACACCGGGGAGCTGTTTTTT
J gene: TRBJ2-2
D gene: .
clone size: many
V gene: TRBV24-1

CDR3 protein: CASSAGGHTGELFF
CDR3 DNA: TGCGCCAGCAGCGCAGGGGGACACACCGGGGAGCTGTTTTTT
J gene: TRBJ2-2
D gene: TRBD1
clone size: few
V gene: TRBV5-1

CDR3 protein: CASSLDRGQRTEAFF
CDR3 DNA: TGTGCCAGCAGTTTAGACAGGGGGCAGCGCACTGAAGCTTTCTTT
J gene: TRBJ1-1
D gene: TRBD1
clone size: .
V gene: TRBV6-5

CDR3 protein: CASSQAGTGDEQYF
CDR3 DNA: TGTGCCAGCAGCCAAGCAGGGACAGGGGACGAGCAGTACTTC
J gene: TRBJ2-7
D gene: TRBD1
clone size: few
V gene: TRBV4-2

CDR3 protein: CASSPGGRFYNQPQHF
CDR3 DNA: TGCGCCAGCAGCCCTGGTGGCAGGTTCTACAATCAGCCCCAGCATTTT
J gene: TRBJ1-5
D gene: .
clone size: .
V gene: TRBV5-1

CDR3 protein: CASSVGVSQETQYF
CDR3 DNA: TGTGCCAGCAGCGTTGGAGTCTCCCAAGAGACCCAGTACTTC
J gene: TRBJ2-5
D gene: .
clone size: .
V gene: TRBV9

CDR3 protein: CASSWDRTSTDTQYF
CDR3 DNA: TGTGCCAGCAGCTGGGACAGGACTTCCACAGATACGCAGTATTTT
J gene: TRBJ2-3
D gene: TRBD1
clone size: few
V gene: TRBV2

CDR3 protein: CASSPHSYNEQFF
CDR3 DNA: TGTGCCAGCAGCCCGCACTCCTACAATGAGCAGTTCTTC
J gene: TRBJ2-1
D gene: .
clone size: once
V gene: TRBV7-8

CDR3 protein: CSVETGLAGVNEQFF
CDR3 DNA: TGCAGCGTGGAGACGGGACTAGCGGGAGTCAATGAGCAGTTCTTC
J gene: TRBJ2-1
D gene: TRBD2
clone size: few
V gene: TRBV29-1

CDR3 protein: CASSPDTGVLFF
CDR3 DNA: TGCGCCAGCAGCCCCGACACCGGGGTGCTGTTTTTT
J gene: TRBJ2-2
D gene: .
clone size: .
V gene: TRBV5-1

CDR3 protein: CATSSRVTGANVLTF
CDR3 DNA: TGTGCCACCAGCAGCAGGGTTACTGGGGCCAACGTCCTGACTTTC
J gene: TRBJ2-6
D gene: .
clone size: .
V gene: TRBV15

CDR3 protein: CASSQGITGSGATEAFF
CDR3 DNA: TGTGCCAGCAGCCAAGGTATCACTGGTTCGGGGGCCACTGAAGCTTTCTTT
J gene: TRBJ1-1
D gene: .
clone size: .
V gene: TRBV3-1

CDR3 protein: CASSQSFEGPEETQYF
CDR3 DNA: TGTGCCAGCAGCCAAAGCTTTGAGGGGCCCGAAGAGACCCAGTACTTC
J gene: TRBJ2-5
D gene: .
clone size: many
V gene: TRBV12-3/TRBV12-4

CDR3 protein: CSVGGAYNEQFF
CDR3 DNA: TGCAGCGTTGGTGGGGCCTACAATGAGCAGTTCTTC
J gene: TRBJ2-1
D gene: .
clone size: .
V gene: TRBV29-1

CDR3 protein: CASSEPGGAQNIQYF
CDR3 DNA: TGCGCCAGCAGTGAGCCGGGGGGGGCCCAAAACATTCAGTACTTC
J gene: TRBJ2-4
D gene: TRBD2
clone size: few
V gene: TRBV10-2

CDR3 protein: CASRLAGGDEQYF
CDR3 DNA: TGCGCCAGCCGACTCGCGGGAGGTGACGAGCAGTACTTC
J gene: TRBJ2-7
D gene: TRBD2
clone size: many
V gene: TRBV5-1